This TCR beta chain was retrieved from a study of identical twins. Overall study findings and caveats: The authors noted that invariant MAIT and iNKT cells could partly confound zero-insertion analyses. Those out-of-frame alpha sequences shared by twins showed an excess of low generation probability.

This clonotype has a handful of counts. The antigen is unknown. Each CDR3 protein is one row after TCRdb ran MiXCR on the 5' RACE reads. The sample has under 900,000 distinct CDR3 sequences, more than 9% seen once. Germline assignment: CDR1 MNHNS and CDR2 SASEGT. This CDR3 has 11 residues. Deletions cut 8 bases from V and 12 bases from J, with 14 bases between. Separately, the same data were catalogued under a study of yellow fever vaccine responses in identical twins.

This chain connects TRBV6-1 to TRBJ2-1; D might be TRBD1 or TRBD2, each matching 5 bases. The clonotype was recovered from a woman aged 18-29 years in good health. Sequenced sample: PBMCs. The CDR3 DNA reads as TGTGCCAGCGCCCGTGGGGGACGGCAGTTCTTC. As protein: CASARGGRQFF.